The clone carrying this TCR beta chain was seen only a few times. It was template switching that added a universal primer site, and there were unique molecular identifiers on the cDNA. TCRdb independently ran MiXCR on the 5' RACE reads; one entry per CDR3 protein. The table records 600,000 to 800,000 distinct CDR3 sequences, about 20% of them present only once. This entry comes from a study of identical twins. This CDR3 has 14 amino acids. V was trimmed by 3 bases and J by 3 bases, leaving 9 bases between them. These sequences were also reported in another study, on T cells expressing NK-cell markers. Per that paper: Several experiments employed an anti-gamma-delta TCR antibody to confine sorting to alpha-beta TCR T cells.

Material: PBMCs. The clonotype originates from a woman aged 18-35 years in good health. The rearrangement joins TRBV12-3 or TRBV12-4 to TRBJ1-5; D is undetermined. CDR3 sequence reads: CASSLRSLNQPQHF. DNA of the CDR3: TGTGCCAGCAGTTTGCGGAGCCTCAATCAGCCCCAGCATTTT.